This T cell receptor (beta chain) comes out of a study of T cells in Graves' hyperthyroidism and ophthalmopathy. Overall study: The authors collected peripheral blood at initial diagnosis, before any treatment.

Trimming took 2 bases from V and 2 from J, leaving 13 bases between them. This CDR3 region has 16 residues. CDR1 is LNHNV and CDR2 is YYDKDF in the germline V gene (reference sequence). RNA transcripts provided the source from which TCR beta CDR3 regions were amplified. HTBI primers were used for first-round RT-PCR of the TCR CDR3. Each CDR3 protein gets one entry after TCRdb re-called the multiplex PCR reads with MiXCR. Of around 350,000 distinct CDR3 sequences in the sample, about a fifth were seen once. This clonotype was observed many times. Patients aged 18 to 65 had newly diagnosed hyperthyroidism that had lasted under 2 months.

The receptor was derived from a woman aged 18-29 years with Graves' hyperthyroidism. Source material: blood. The chain has TRBV15 and TRBJ1-5; weak D call: TRBD1 (5 bases). CDR3 coding DNA: TGTGCCACCAGCAGACCTCCCCCGGGGGGCAATCAGCCCCAGCATTTT. Its protein is CATSRPPPGGNQPQHF.